A selection of T cell receptor beta chains follows, all from one sample in a study of T cell responses to AZD1222 COVID-19 vaccine. Only in-frame clones appear in the TCRdb table, and some are missing; sequencing was by immunoSEQ multiplex PCR. The repertoire holds around 110,000 clones, with 85% to 90% as singletons. Sequencing used peripheral blood, obtained on day 0 of AZD1222 vaccination. These receptor sequences come from an adult in good health. The conserved cysteine and the conserved F or W are not part of the CDR3 here.

TRBV6-5	TRBJ2-3	13	ASSYFQGGTDTQY
TRBV23-1	TRBJ2-1	10	ASVCSYNEQF
TRBV19	TRBJ2-7	9	ASSLRGEQY
TRBV10-1	TRBJ2-7	11	ASSESWGYEQY
TRBV28	TRBJ1-2	10	ASSSPGGGYT
TRBV9	TRBJ2-5	14	ASSVGGLGESETQY
TRBV4-1	TRBJ1-5	14	ASSQDLGHFNQPQH
TRBV10-3	TRBJ1-5	16	AISESGQGGVGNQPQH
TRBV18	TRBJ2-3	13	ASSPSRGGTDTQY
TRBV29-1	TRBJ1-1	13	SVEVPGQANTEAF
TRBV24-1	TRBJ1-1	11	ATSESGTERAF
TRBV7-6	TRBJ2-7	13	ASSILAGAAYEQY
TRBV5-4	TRBJ2-3	13	ASSLRDRRADTQY
TRBV7-3	TRBJ2-1	13	ASSSSPGPYNEQF
TRBV25-1	TRBJ2-7	14	ASSESGTSGIYEQY
TRBV6-5	TRBJ2-7	13	ASSSPVAASYEQY
TRBV3-1/TRBV3-2	TRBJ1-1	11	ASSPLGTGQAF
TRBV6-5	TRBJ1-1	11	ASSPIQNTEAF
TRBV6-5	TRBJ1-2	11	ASSLTGGYGYT
TRBV5-1	TRBJ1-1	12	ASMTNTGNTEAF
TRBV5-1	TRBJ1-1	13	ASSLNTGMNTEAF
TRBV10-1	TRBJ1-1	11	ASSEGGSTEAF
TRBV14	TRBJ1-2	13	ASSQDPRFKKGYT
TRBV6-5	TRBJ2-6	13	ASSSGYSGANVLT
TRBV5-1	TRBJ2-7	12	ASSWGQGGHEQY
TRBV21-1	TRBJ2-7	14	ASSPRGPPFSYEQY
TRBV6-5	TRBJ2-3	11	ASNRGGTDTQY
TRBV6-2/TRBV6-3	TRBJ1-2	12	ASSYTGQGRGYT
TRBV6-5	TRBJ1-4	12	ASAPGDRNEKLF
TRBV5-1	TRBJ2-3	10	ASSLDGDTQY
TRBV5-1	TRBJ1-3	10	ASSDIGNTIY
TRBV7-2	TRBJ1-5	13	ASSIGQGPGQPQH
TRBV2	TRBJ2-1	12	ASSGLAGGNEQF
TRBV12-3/TRBV12-4	TRBJ2-7	9	ATSGAYEQY
TRBV4-2	TRBJ2-1	14	ASSQSPGQGGYEQF
TRBV6-1	TRBJ1-1	10	ASSEMEAEAF
TRBV5-1	TRBJ2-6	14	ASSLVQSSGANVLT
TRBV9	TRBJ1-2	12	ASSVAYGAYGYT
TRBV28	TRBJ2-3	9	ASSQSYTQY
TRBV4-1	TRBJ2-1	14	ASSQDVQRGYNEQF
TRBV19	TRBJ1-5	14	ASSIGGQGVYQPQH
TRBV5-1	TRBJ1-4	13	ASSLGTVTNEKLF
TRBV5-1	TRBJ2-2	15	ASSLRASGSNTGELF
TRBV2	TRBJ2-3	13	ASSEGLVLADTQY
TRBV6-5	TRBJ2-1	13	ASSYDFSSYNEQF
TRBV27	TRBJ1-1	13	ASSDRDSLNTEAF
TRBV6-2/TRBV6-3	TRBJ2-1	12	ASSRPGLANEQF
TRBV19	TRBJ2-7	12	ASSSVGGGYEQY
TRBV9	TRBJ2-1	12	ASSVPGLGGEQF
TRBV6-1	TRBJ2-5	12	ASSEYGGQETQY
TRBV6-6	TRBJ1-2	11	ASSYSGDYGYT
TRBV5-6	TRBJ2-7	9	ASSLFDEQY
TRBV6-5	TRBJ2-2	11	ASRRGVPGELF
TRBV7-2	TRBJ1-4	13	ASSSGRPPGEKLF
TRBV20-1	TRBJ1-2	10	SASWTAYGYT
TRBV9	TRBJ2-1	15	ASSIRPRGGDYNEQF
TRBV5-1	TRBJ1-1	11	ASSNRVNTEAF
TRBV18	TRBJ1-2	12	ASSPPYSRGGYT